This TCR beta chain stems from a study of T cell responses to AZD1222 COVID-19 vaccine. This clone has a single count. Clones were read by immunoSEQ multiplex PCR, and TCRdb kept only the in-frame ones, dropping some. The sample has more than 80,000 clones, approximately 90% seen once. Sequences were derived from peripheral blood, sampled on day 0 of AZD1222 vaccination. This TCR was sampled from an adult in good health.

CDR3 coding DNA: TGTGCCAGCAGTTATGATAGCGGGAGAACCTACGAGCAGTACTTC. Translation gives CASSYDSGRTYEQYF. This sequence joins TRBV6-6 and TRBJ2-7; the match to TRBD2 covers 9 bases. The CDR3 is 15 amino acids. Trimming cost V 3 bases and J 2 bases; bases outside gene matches: 5. CDR1 and CDR2 (germline): MNHNY, SVGAGI (reference sequence).